The rows below give T cell receptor beta chains drawn from one sample of a study of CD4+ T cells in melanoma. The repertoire was sequenced with immunoSEQ multiplex PCR; TCRdb's copy has only in-frame clones and lacks some. The sample has about 20,000 clones, roughly 78% seen once; the top ten hold over 9.5%. The receptors were sampled from a human donor with melanoma. Each CDR3 is given with its conserved first and last residue. A D gene is named only where the DNA matches it firmly. Clone size is not always given. Where it is, it says once, few, many or a class for expanded clones.

>TRBV19|TRBD1|.|TRBJ1-5
TGTGCCAGTAGTATAGCCCCGGACAGGGTCAATCAGCCCCAGCATTTT
CASSIAPDRVNQPQHF
>TRBV30|.|.|TRBJ2-5
TGTGCCTGGAGACAGGGTTTCGGGACCCAGTACTTC
CAWRQGFGTQYF
>TRBV7-9|.|.|TRBJ1-4
TGTGCCAGCAGCTTAGGTTGGGAGAAACTGTTTTTT
CASSLGWEKLFF
>TRBV5-1|.|few|TRBJ1-1
TGCGCCAGCAGCTTCGGTCGGAACTTGAACACTGAAGCTTTCTTT
CASSFGRNLNTEAFF
>TRBV6-5|TRBD2|.|TRBJ2-1
TGTGCCAGCAGTCGACTAGCGGGGCCCAATGAGCAGTTCTTC
CASSRLAGPNEQFF
>TRBV7-2|.|.|TRBJ1-1
TGTGCCAGCGGTGCAGGGCTTAGAGCTGAAGCTTTCTTT
CASGAGLRAEAFF
>TRBV21-1|.|.|TRBJ1-5
TGTGCCAGCAGCAAAGGGCGTCAGGACGATAGCCCCACCTATGATCAGCCCCAGCATTTT
CASSKGRQDDSPTYDQPQHF
>TRBV2|TRBD2|.|TRBJ2-3
TGTGCCAGCGGGGGACTAGCGGGGGGGCTCGGCACAGATACGCAGTATTTT
CASGGLAGGLGTDTQYF
>TRBV19|TRBD1|.|TRBJ1-1
TGTGCCAGTAGTCGAGGGACAGCGAACACTGAAGCTTTCTTT
CASSRGTANTEAFF
>TRBV7-9|.|few|TRBJ2-6
TGTGCCAGCAGCCACAGGGGGGCCAACGTCCTGACTTTC
CASSHRGANVLTF
>TRBV6-6|.|.|TRBJ1-5
TGTGCCAGCACCATTGACATTAGCAATCAGCCCCAGCATTTT
CASTIDISNQPQHF
>TRBV19|.|once|TRBJ2-7
TGTGCCACCAGCCCAGGAGGATTCTACGAGCAGTACTTC
CATSPGGFYEQYF
>TRBV14|.|few|TRBJ2-2
TGTGCCAGCAGCCAAGCCGGGGTTCGCACCGGGGAGCTGTTTTTT
CASSQAGVRTGELFF
>TRBV4-1|TRBD2|.|TRBJ2-5
TGCGCCAGCAGCCTGCAGCGGGGCCGGGAGACCCAGTACTTC
CASSLQRGRETQYF
>TRBV29-1|.|.|TRBJ1-1
TGCAGCTCCCTGAGGGCCAGAAACGCTGAAGCTTTCTTT
CSSLRARNAEAFF
>TRBV19|.|.|TRBJ1-1
TGTGCCAGTAGTGTTCGGACTGAAGCTTTCTTT
CASSVRTEAFF
>TRBV15|.|.|TRBJ2-1
TGTGCCACCAGAAGAGATGGCCTCCGGGAGCAGTTCTTC
CATRRDGLREQFF
>TRBV6-5|.|.|TRBJ1-1
TGCGCCAGCAGAGATAACACTGAAGCTTTCTTT
CASRDNTEAFF
>TRBV7-2|.|.|TRBJ1-1
TGTGCCAGCGGGCCATCGGCTTTCTTT
CASGPSAFF
>TRBV10-2|.|few|TRBJ2-2
TGCGCCGCTAGCCCCACCCCGGGCGGGCGAAGCCCACGGAACACCGGGGAGCTGTTTTTT
CAASPTPGGRSPRNTGELFF
>TRBV5-1|.|few|TRBJ1-2
TGCGCCAGCAGCTTAGGGCAGGACTATGGCTACACCTTC
CASSLGQDYGYTF
>TRBV7-9|.|.|TRBJ2-3
TGTGCCAGCAGCAATCAAGAGTCGCAGTATTTT
CASSNQESQYF
>TRBV27|.|once|TRBJ1-5
TGTGCCAGCAGTTTAAGAAGGAATCAGCCCCAGCATTTT
CASSLRRNQPQHF
>TRBV4-1|TRBD1|.|TRBJ2-5
TGCGCCAGCAGCCAGCAGCAGGGGGCGCGGGAGACCCAGTACTTC
CASSQQQGARETQYF
>TRBV7-2|.|few|TRBJ2-1
TGTGCCAGCAGCCCCCTTACCAGCGATGAGCAGTTCTTC
CASSPLTSDEQFF
>TRBV18|TRBD1|.|TRBJ2-6
TGTGCCAGCTCACCGACGACAGGGGCCCTCTCTGGGGCCAACGTCCTGACTTTC
CASSPTTGALSGANVLTF
>TRBV25-1|.|.|TRBJ2-3
TGTGCCAGCAGTGAAATGATAGAATTAAGCACAGATACGCAGTATTTT
CASSEMIELSTDTQYF
>TRBV5-1|.|.|TRBJ1-2
TGCGCCAGCAGCTTGGACAGTAGCTATGGCTACACCTTC
CASSLDSSYGYTF
>TRBV19|TRBD2|once|TRBJ2-5
TGTGCCAGTACCTCGGGACTAGCGGGGCGAGAGACCCAGTACTTC
CASTSGLAGRETQYF
>TRBV2|.|.|TRBJ1-1
TGTGCCAGCAGGCAGGGTCCGAACACTGAAGCTTTCTTT
CASRQGPNTEAFF
>TRBV13|.|.|TRBJ2-5
TGTGCCAGCAGCTTAGACAGGGCCCAAGAGACCCAGTACTTC
CASSLDRAQETQYF
>TRBV7-3|.|.|TRBJ1-1
TGTGCCAGCAGTCCAAACACAGGGAGAACTGAAGCTTTCTTT
CASSPNTGRTEAFF
>TRBV19|.|.|TRBJ1-2
TGTGCCAGTAGTCAAAGGACAGACTATGGCTACACCTTC
CASSQRTDYGYTF
>TRBV4-1|TRBD2|.|TRBJ2-3
TGCGCCAGCAGCCAAGATCCCCCGACTAGCGTAAGCACAGATACGCAGTATTTT
CASSQDPPTSVSTDTQYF
>TRBV7-3|TRBD1|.|TRBJ2-7
TGTGCCAGCAGCTTAGGGGACAGGTATAGCTCCTACGAGCAGTACTTC
CASSLGDRYSSYEQYF
>TRBV11-2|.|.|TRBJ1-3
TGTGCCAGCAGCAGGGGGGCTGGAAACACCATATATTTT
CASSRGAGNTIYF